Detailed here is one T cell receptor beta chain. The target of this receptor is not known. Mismatch with germline at one junction end may stem from a read error. The sample holds other DNA sequences that translate to the same CDR3. To sequence the TCRbeta CDR3 region, genomic DNA was isolated from the sorted cells. TCRbeta CDR3 regions were sequenced using the immunoSEQ Assay. What TCRdb holds here is the immuneACCESS table cut down to in-frame rearrangements. Part of the clones is not present; checked against another copy, under half of the missing clones reflect an unresolved V gene, and the others are unexplained. In this sample the table shows 70,000 or so clones, roughly nine tenths of which occur a single time. The top ten clones comprise less than 0.3% of the sample. The germline V gene supplies CDR1 SGHTA and CDR2 FQGNSA. The CDR3 spans 13 residues, from the cysteine through the phenylalanine. Only CDR3 DNA is held: 39 bases, read in frame from base 1.

The sample originates from a study of OX40 agonist ivuxolimab in advanced cancers. At the level of the whole study: Ivuxolimab was a fully human IgG2 agonistic monoclonal antibody targeting the costimulatory receptor OX40 (CD134). Intravenous ivuxolimab was administered to patients every 2 weeks at six dose levels: 0.01, 0.1, 0.3, 1.5, 3 and 10 mg/kg. Of the approximately 54 patients in dose escalation, about 20 had hepatocellular carcinoma, some 15 had melanoma, 9 had renal cell carcinoma and 9 had head and neck cancer. A male proportion of almost 85% and a mean age of approximately 58 years, ranging from roughly 23 to 80, were recorded for the dose-escalation cohort. Patients were allowed to have had prior anti-PD-1, anti-PD-L1 or anti-CTLA-4 therapy, and around 43% of the dose-escalation patients had been treated with checkpoint inhibitors. Partial responses occurred in three dose-escalation patients, of whom one had hepatocellular carcinoma and two had cutaneous melanoma. Peripheral TCRbeta sequencing aimed to test whether ivuxolimab altered TCR sequence diversity and caused clonal T-cell expansion. The paper describes the monotherapy dose-escalation part (N ≈ 52 patients) of the phase I trial of ivuxolimab. Overall results and qualifications from the work: In the 0.1-3.0 mg/kg groups, partial responders had among the lowest normalized peripheral clonal expansion, particularly in CD8+ T cells. At doses from 0.1 to 3.0 mg/kg, clonal expansion was seen in both CD4+ and CD8+ blood T cells between baseline and week 6. After ivuxolimab, more expanded clones were found on average in CD8+ T cells than in CD4+ T cells. Low levels of normalized T-cell clonal expansion were also seen in some nonresponding patients. The antigen specificity of the peripheral T cells that underwent clonal expansion was not determined.

The trial excluded patients who had a history of autoimmune disease or who were on systemic immunosuppression. In every dose cohort, peripheral blood was drawn for TCR sequencing at baseline, cycle 4 day 1, and cycle 7 day 1. Samples were obtained from an open-label, multicenter, first-in-human phase I dose-escalation trial of ivuxolimab. The trial enrolled adults with locally advanced or metastatic head and neck squamous cell, hepatocellular, melanoma or renal cell carcinoma. CD4+ and CD8+ T cells were sorted separately from peripheral blood before TCR sequencing. Source: CD4+ or CD8+ T cells sorted from blood, taken in a trial of the OX40 agonist ivuxolimab. The receptor's source is an adult with an advanced solid tumor such as melanoma, head and neck, liver or kidney cancer. The chain joins TRBV7-2 to TRBJ2-2; no D gene is confidently identified. CDR3 region: CASSRKNTGELFF. The nucleotide sequence reads TGCGCCAGCAGCCGAAAGAACACCGGGGAGCTGTTTTTT.